The present T cell receptor beta chain was sequenced within a study of blood T cell repertoires in COVID-19. In the original workflow: The authors estimated nucleated cell counts from reference gene primer amplification. Produced via immunoSEQ multiplex PCR; TCRdb's table is partial and in-frame only. The V and J calls and clone size come from that table; D and trimming were worked out from the DNA. This table has 380,000 or so clones, 88% appearing once. Germline CDR1 and CDR2: SEHNR and FQNEAQ (reference sequence). J gave up 0 bases and V 5 bases, and 7 bases lay outside the gene matches. The CDR3 is 15 residues long.

The sequencing sample was made of PBMCs or T cells enriched from blood (not recorded which). The chain carries TRBV7-9 and TRBJ2-7, with 7 nucleotides matching TRBD1. The sequence came from a woman aged 40 to 55 with acute COVID-19. The chain's CDR3 is CASSERQGSSYEQYF. CDR3 in DNA: TGTGCCAGCAGCGAAAGACAGGGAAGCTCCTACGAGCAGTACTTC.